These 30 T cell receptor beta chains came from one sample sequenced in a study of cytomegalovirus exposure and HLA in healthy donors. Primers included in the PCR were 60 Vbeta and 13 Jbeta primers. Clones were read by immunoSEQ multiplex PCR, and TCRdb kept only the in-frame ones, dropping some. The sample holds about 110,000 clones, 75% to 90% seen once. What was sequenced was PBMCs. Receptor source: a man aged 50-60 years in good health and CMV-seronegative.

DNA for the CDR3: TGTGCCAGCAGTTTACGACAGGGAACAGATACGCAGTATTTT. Encoded protein: CASSLRQGTDTQYF. J is TRBJ2-3 and V is TRBV27; TRBD1 matches at 7 bases. The V gene end was trimmed by 2 bases and the J gene end by 3 bases; junction bases not matched to a gene: 2. Germline CDR1 and CDR2: MNHEY and SMNVEV (reference sequence). CDR3 length: 14 residues.

V usage is TRBV28 and J usage is TRBJ2-3; D may be TRBD2 (7 bases). Germline loops: CDR1 MDHEN, CDR2 SYDVKM. With 2 bases removed from V and 3 bases from J, the gap between germline ends came to 9 bases. The CDR3 runs to 14 residues. The CDR3 sequence is CASSLGGATDTQYF. The CDR3 region has the DNA TGTGCCAGCAGTTTAGGGGGGGCGACAGATACGCAGTATTTT.

This sequence joins TRBV30 and TRBJ2-1, with 7 bases fitting TRBD2. J gave up 2 bases and V 2 bases, and 0 bases lay outside the gene matches. The CDR3 loop spans 13 amino acids. CDR1 and CDR2 (germline): GTSNPN, SVGIG (reference sequence). CDR3 loop: CAWSSGAYNEQFF. CDR3 nucleotide sequence: TGTGCCTGGAGTAGCGGGGCCTACAATGAGCAGTTCTTC.

The chain is built from TRBV11-2 and TRBJ1-3; tentatively, D is TRBD1 (6 bases). The germline gives CDR1 SGHAT, CDR2 FQNNGV. With 4 bases removed from V and 3 bases from J, the gap between germline ends came to 13 bases. There are 15 residues in the CDR3. In nucleotides, the CDR3 is TGTGCCAGCAGCTACAGCCGGGACATTGGAAACACCATATATTTT. Its translation is CASSYSRDIGNTIYF.

The V and J genes are TRBV7-2 and TRBJ1-2; 11 bases fit TRBD1. This CDR3 region has 18 residues. In germline, CDR1 is SGHTA, CDR2 FQGNSA. Losses at the gene ends were 1 base for V and 1 base for J; bases not matched to a gene: 8. CDR3 region: CASSLDGQGATYNYGYTF. CDR3 sequence (DNA): TGTGCCAGCAGCTTAGACGGACAGGGGGCGACGTATAACTATGGCTACACCTTC.

The chain has TRBV5-1 and TRBJ1-1, with a tentative D call TRBD1 (5 bases). Trimming left V 4 bases short and J 4 bases short, with 11 bases between. The CDR3 is 13 amino acids. Germline loops: CDR1 SGHRS, CDR2 YFSETQ. CDR3 nucleotides: TGCGCCAGCAGCACCCTCGGGGGCACTGAAGCTTTCTTT. Protein product: CASSTLGGTEAFF.

This clone was recorded only once. The chain combines TRBV29-1 with TRBJ1-4, with TRBD1 as a possible D gene (5 bases). This CDR3 spans 13 amino acids. Trimming shortened V by 2 bases and J by 7 bases, and 11 bases separated the two germline ends. The germline V gene has CDR1 SQVTM and CDR2 ANQGSEA. CDR3 nucleotides: TGCAGCGTTGAATGGGACTATGCTGAAAAACTGTTTTTT. The encoded protein is CSVEWDYAEKLFF.

The rearrangement uses TRBV9 and TRBJ2-3; TRBD2 agrees at 9 bases. The germline gives CDR1 SGDLS, CDR2 YYNGEE. The CDR3 extends over 16 amino acids. J was trimmed by 4 bases and V by 0 bases; bases with no gene match: 6. The CDR3: CASSVGIAGVSDTQYF. In nucleotides, the CDR3 is TGTGCCAGCAGCGTAGGAATAGCGGGAGTGTCAGATACGCAGTATTTT.

The rearrangement uses TRBV25-1 and TRBJ2-3, with 8 bases aligning to TRBD2. The length of the CDR3 is 16 residues. J lost 3 bases, V lost 0 bases, and 5 bases had no gene match. Germline CDR1 MGHDK, CDR2 SYGVNS. In DNA form, the CDR3 reads TGTGCCAGCAGTGAATACGGGGGGGGTGGAACAGATACGCAGTATTTT. Its protein product is CASSEYGGGGTDTQYF. Looking up the rest from reference TRBV25-1 and TRBJ2-3 gives the full variable domain: EADIYQTPRYLVIGTGKKITLECSQTMGHDKMYWYQQDPGMELHLIHYSYGVNSTEKGDLSSESTVSRIRTEHFPLTLESARPSHTSQYLCASSEYGGGGTDTQYFGPGTRLTVL.

V is TRBV7-2 and J is TRBJ2-2; 8 bases map to TRBD2. CDR1 SGHTA and CDR2 FQGNSA come from the germline V gene. The V gene end was trimmed by 5 bases and the J gene end by 5 bases; junction bases not matched to a gene: 13. The CDR3 is made up of 17 amino acids. The CDR3 here is CASSPFSGVMRTGELFF. The CDR3 DNA follows: TGTGCCAGCAGCCCCTTTAGCGGGGTCATGCGAACCGGGGAGCTGTTTTTT.

In this sample, this clone turned up once. J is TRBJ2-7 and V is TRBV18, with 8 bases lining up with TRBD1. This CDR3 spans 13 amino acids. V shed 3 bases and J 6 bases; nucleotides not matched to a gene: 4. The germline gives CDR1 KGHSH, CDR2 LQKENI. For the CDR3, the DNA is TGTGCCAGCTCACCTCTACAGGGGGGCGAGCAGTACTTC. Amino acids: CASSPLQGGEQYF.

This chain joins TRBV9 and TRBJ2-7, with 12 bases matching TRBD1. The CDR3 contains 16 residues. With V trimmed by 4 bases and J by 6 bases, 11 bases remained unmatched. The germline gives CDR1 SGDLS, CDR2 YYNGEE. The CDR3 coding sequence is TGTGCCAGCAGCCAGGGGCATGGGACAGGGGGCGGCGAGCAGTACTTC. Protein: CASSQGHGTGGGEQYF.

This chain uses TRBV7-2 with TRBJ2-2, with 7 bases fitting TRBD2. Germline values: CDR1 SGHTA, CDR2 FQGNSA. The CDR3 length is 15 residues. The V gene end was trimmed by 1 base and the J gene end by 5 bases; junction bases not matched to a gene: 4. CDR3 nucleotides: TGTGCCAGCAGCTTAGATTTGGGGGGGACCGGGGAGCTGTTTTTT. It is translated as CASSLDLGGTGELFF.

The V gene is TRBV19, the J gene TRBJ1-5; no clear D. Trimming shortened V by 3 bases and J by 9 bases, and 21 bases separated the two germline ends. The germline V gene has CDR1 LNHDA and CDR2 SQIVND (reference sequence). The CDR3 covers 16 residues. In DNA form, the CDR3 reads TGTGCCAGTAGTATGGATGGGAATGTTAGAGGGTTGCCCCAGCATTTT. Its translation is CASSMDGNVRGLPQHF.

This clone showed up just a few times. The rearrangement links TRBV19 to TRBJ2-6; D remains ambiguous. Germline assignment: CDR1 LNHDA and CDR2 SQIVND (reference sequence). CDR3 length equals 16 residues. The V end was cut by 8 bases, the J end by 0 bases, with 14 bases between. CDR3 nucleotides: TGTGCCAGTCGACAATTACCATCCTCTGGGGCCAACGTCCTGACTTTC. This encodes CASRQLPSSGANVLTF. Full variable domain (missing parts from reference TRBV19 and TRBJ2-6): DGGITQSPKYLFRKEGQNVTLSCEQNLNHDAMYWYRQDPGQGLRLIYYSQIVNDFQKGDIAEGYSVSREKKESFPLTVTSAQKNPTAFYLCASRQLPSSGANVLTFGAGSRLTVL.

To note about this clone: Relative to the germline gene, one junction end is altered; a read error may explain this. The CDR3 loop is CASSESRGNYGYPF. The CDR3 region has the DNA TGTGCCAGCAGTGAATCGCGGGGAAACTATGGCTACCCCTTC. The rearrangement links TRBV2 to TRBJ1-2; no clear D. Germline V CDR1 and CDR2: SNHLY, FYNNEI. The CDR3 covers 14 residues.

The J gene is TRBJ2-3, the V gene TRBV4-2, with 9 bases that match TRBD2. The CDR3 runs 17 residues. Germline V gene lookup returns CDR1 LGHNA and CDR2 YNFKEQ. V lost 0 bases to trimming and J lost 6 bases; unmatched junction nucleotides: 10. In nucleotides, the CDR3 is TGTGCCAGCAGCCAAGACATCGGGCGGGGGGGCAGCGATACGCAGTATTTT. Translated, it gives CASSQDIGRGGSDTQYF.

The V gene is TRBV5-1, the J gene TRBJ2-2, with a possible D match to TRBD1 (5 bases). The germline gives CDR1 SGHRS, CDR2 YFSETQ. The CDR3 has 17 amino acids. Trimming removed 0 bases from V and 0 bases from J, with 12 bases in between. CDR3 sequence (DNA): TGCGCCAGCAGCTTGGCCGGCAGGGTCGCGAACACCGGGGAGCTGTTTTTT. Its translation is CASSLAGRVANTGELFF.

The chain couples TRBV10-3 to TRBJ2-1; TRBD1 might be the D (6 bases). V gave up 7 bases and J gave up 3 bases, with 10 bases separating them. The CDR3 spans 13 residues. Germline V CDR1 and CDR2: ENHRY, SYGVKD. The CDR3 loop reads CAITPDSYNEQFF. As DNA, the CDR3 is TGTGCCATCACTCCGGACAGCTACAATGAGCAGTTCTTC.

The chain has TRBV27 and TRBJ2-5, with 7 bases aligning to TRBD1. Germline V gene sequence: CDR1 MNHEY, CDR2 SMNVEV (reference sequence). J was trimmed by 5 bases and V by 5 bases; bases with no gene match: 11. The CDR3 runs 15 residues. The CDR3 bases are TGTGCCAGCAGTGCACGTTACGACAGGGCGGAGACCCAGTACTTC. Translated, it gives CASSARYDRAETQYF.

V and J are TRBV27 and TRBJ2-2; 7 bases match TRBD1. Trimming took 8 bases from V and 6 from J; bases not matched to a gene: 9. This CDR3 contains 14 residues. Germline V gene lookup returns CDR1 MNHEY and CDR2 SMNVEV (reference sequence). The CDR3 DNA is TGTGCCAGCGCCGACAGGGCGATCGCCGGGGAGCTGTTTTTT. Residues: CASADRAIAGELFF.

Details on this clone: At one end the junction does not follow the germline gene, possibly because of a read error. The chain combines TRBV10-3 with TRBJ2-2, with D possibly TRBD2 on 5 matching bases. Per germline, CDR1 ENHRY and CDR2 SYGVKD. CDR3 length: 16 residues. CDR3 in DNA: TGTGCCATCAGTGAGTCCGTGGTCAGAAACACCGGGGAGCTGCTTTTT. It is translated as CAISESVVRNTGELLF.

The CDR3 DNA reads as TGCGCCAGCAGTTATGGACTATCCCCCTACGAGCAGTACTTC. Encoded protein: CASSYGLSPYEQYF. V gene TRBV5-1 combines with J gene TRBJ2-7; maybe TRBD2 (6 bases). Looked up from germline, CDR1 is SGHRS and CDR2 is YFSETQ. The CDR3 sequence is 14 residues long. Trimming removed 5 bases at V and 2 bases at J, with 14 bases between.

The chain combines TRBV5-1 with TRBJ1-1; TRBD1 might be the D (6 bases). The CDR3 sequence is 15 residues long. Germline assignment: CDR1 SGHRS and CDR2 YFSETQ. Trimming removed 3 bases from V and 2 bases from J, with 14 bases in between. CDR3 region: CASSSRTAANTEAFF. The CDR3, as DNA: TGCGCCAGCAGCTCCCGGACAGCCGCTAACACTGAAGCTTTCTTT.

The V and J genes are TRBV5-1 and TRBJ1-1; TRBD1 matches 7 bases. Looked up from germline, CDR1 is SGHRS and CDR2 is YFSETQ. The CDR3 covers 13 residues. The J segment lost 0 bases and the V segment lost 9 bases, leaving 5 bases of the junction unmatched. This CDR3 is CATRGLMNTEAFF. CDR3 DNA sequence: TGCGCCACAAGGGGGCTCATGAACACTGAAGCTTTCTTT.

The V and J genes are TRBV5-5 and TRBJ2-3; 12 bases align to TRBD2. From germline, CDR1 is SGHKS and CDR2 YYEKEE (reference sequence). V lost 0 bases, J lost 5 bases, and 1 base stayed unmatched. CDR3 length: 15 residues. The CDR3 DNA reads TGTGCCAGCAGCTTGGAGGGACTAGCGGGAGATACGCAGTATTTT. It is translated as CASSLEGLAGDTQYF.

A single count supports this clone. This chain uses TRBV5-1 with TRBJ2-3; D possibly corresponds to TRBD1 (5 bases). CDR1 SGHRS and CDR2 YFSETQ come from the germline V gene. The ends were cut back, 0 bases at V and 0 bases at J, with 11 bases in the middle. CDR3 length: 16 residues. CDR3 sequence (DNA): TGCGCCAGCAGCTTGGGGGCAGGGTCGAGCACAGATACGCAGTATTTT. Encoded protein: CASSLGAGSSTDTQYF.

This clone was detected a few times. V gene TRBV5-1 combines with J gene TRBJ2-3; perhaps TRBD2 as D (5 bases). Per germline, CDR1 SGHRS and CDR2 YFSETQ. This CDR3 is built from 14 residues. The CDR3 protein is CAWPPRGVADTQYF. CDR3 DNA sequence: TGCGCTTGGCCGCCCCGGGGAGTGGCAGATACGCAGTATTTT.

V and J are TRBV6-5 and TRBJ1-6, with 7 bases fitting TRBD1. Germline-derived CDR1 and CDR2 are MNHEY and SVGAGI. Trimming took 4 bases from V and 7 from J; bases not matched to a gene: 4. CDR3 size: 14 residues. In nucleotides, the CDR3 is TGTGCCAGCAGTTCCGGGACAGTCAATTCACCCCTCCACTTT. This codes for CASSSGTVNSPLHF.

The chain combines TRBV4-2 with TRBJ2-7, with TRBD2 identical over 7 bases. V shed 4 bases, J shed 1 base, and the junction held 7 bases outside the gene matches. The CDR3 spans 15 residues. Germline V lookup: CDR1 LGHNA, CDR2 YNFKEQ. This chain's CDR3 is CASSLRAGDSYEQYF. In nucleotides, the CDR3 is TGTGCCAGCAGCCTCCGGGCGGGGGATTCCTACGAGCAGTACTTC.